This entry lists 13 T cell receptor beta chains sequenced from one sample in a study of blood T cell repertoires in COVID-19. Sequenced by immunoSEQ multiplex PCR; TCRdb stores in-frame clones only, minus some. Among roughly 290,000 clones listed, approximately 85% were seen once. Sequencing was carried out using PBMCs or T cells enriched from blood (not recorded which). Receptor source: a woman aged 25 to 39 who had recovered from COVID-19.

CDR3: CASSEYSHLNSEQFF. The DNA for the CDR3 is TGTGCCAGCAGTGAATACTCCCACCTTAACTCAGAGCAGTTCTTC. The gene calls are TRBV25-1 and TRBJ2-1, with D unclear. Germline lookup yields CDR1 MGHDK and CDR2 SYGVNS. CDR3 size: 15 residues. The ends were cut back, 0 bases at V and 10 bases at J, with 16 bases in the middle. The whole variable domain, filled in from reference TRBV25-1 and TRBJ2-1, reads EADIYQTPRYLVIGTGKKITLECSQTMGHDKMYWYQQDPGMELHLIHYSYGVNSTEKGDLSSESTVSRIRTEHFPLTLESARPSHTSQYLCASSEYSHLNSEQFFGPGTRLTVL.

In this sample, this clone turned up once. V gene TRBV28 combines with J gene TRBJ1-3, with D possibly TRBD1 on 5 matching bases. The CDR3 is made up of 15 amino acids. The V gene lost 6 bases and the J gene lost 6 bases, with 18 bases spanning the gap. Germline loops: CDR1 MDHEN, CDR2 SYDVKM. CDR3 nucleotide sequence: TGTGCCAGCAGCCCCCAGTCTGGGGCTACAAACACCATATATTTT. Translated, it gives CASSPQSGATNTIYF.

The V and J genes are TRBV18 and TRBJ1-5; the D is unclear. V was clipped by 6 bases and J by 1 base, with 16 bases between them. CDR3 size: 16 residues. Germline assignment: CDR1 KGHSH and CDR2 LQKENI. This CDR3 reads CASSPAVPRSNQPQHF. The CDR3 DNA is TGTGCCAGCTCGCCGGCGGTACCTAGAAGCAATCAGCCCCAGCATTTT. The full variable domain, in which reference TRBV18 and TRBJ1-5 provide the parts outside the CDR3, is NAGVMQNPRHLVRRRGQEARLRCSPMKGHSHVYWYRQLPEEGLKFMVYLQKENIIDESGMPKERFSAEFPKEGPSILRIQQVVRGDSAAYFCASSPAVPRSNQPQHFGDGTRLSIL.

The chain couples TRBV7-3 to TRBJ2-1, with 13 bases that match TRBD2. The CDR3 spans 15 residues. Germline V lookup: CDR1 SGHTA, CDR2 FQGTGA. V lost 3 bases and J lost 8; bases outside the gene matches: 4. CDR3 sequence (DNA): TGTGCCAGCAGCTTTGGGACTAGCGGGATCGATGAGCAGTTCTTC. Translation gives CASSFGTSGIDEQFF.

In this sample, this clone turned up once. The V call is TRBV21-1, the J call TRBJ1-5; the table calls TRBD1, which could not be checked here. TRBV21-1 is designated a pseudogene. The CDR3 loop spans 12 amino acids. This CDR3 reads CATTGVNQPQHF. The CDR3 DNA reads as TGTGCCACCACAGGGGTCAATCAGCCCCAGCATTTT.

The chain couples TRBV12-3 or TRBV12-4 to TRBJ1-1; no definite D call. The CDR3 has 13 residues. Trimming took off 7 bases at V and 1 base at J, with 10 bases between the two ends. CDR3 sequence reads: CASNLAPNTEAFF. CDR3 sequence (DNA): TGTGCCAGCAACCTGGCCCCGAACACTGAAGCTTTCTTT.

V is TRBV27 and J is TRBJ2-5, with TRBD1 identical over 7 bases. V lost 6 bases to trimming and J lost 4 bases; unmatched junction nucleotides: 23. The CDR3 is 19 amino acids. Germline values: CDR1 MNHEY, CDR2 SMNVEV (reference sequence). CDR3 sequence reads: CASSPRQAWSTGALETQYF. The CDR3 DNA reads as TGTGCCAGCAGCCCCCGGCAGGCATGGTCAACAGGGGCGCTAGAGACCCAGTACTTC.

The CDR3 nucleotides read TGTGCCAGCAGCCCACTAGCGGGGATACAAGAGACCCAGTACTTC. It is translated as CASSPLAGIQETQYF. The chain combines TRBV3-1 (or the pseudogene TRBV3-2) with TRBJ2-5; 10 nucleotides align to TRBD2. The CDR3 is 15 amino acids. V shed 4 bases, J shed 2 bases, and the junction held 4 bases outside the gene matches. Germline V gives CDR1 LGHDT, CDR2 YNNKEL (reference sequence).

The chain is built from TRBV18 and TRBJ2-1, with a weak D call TRBD2 (6 bases). Trimming cost V 2 bases and J 0 bases, with 8 bases left between them. The CDR3 extends over 15 amino acids. CDR1 is KGHSH, CDR2 LQKENI, per germline. CDR3 in amino acids: CASSPFGGSYNEQFF. The CDR3 region has the DNA TGTGCCAGCTCACCATTCGGGGGCTCCTACAATGAGCAGTTCTTC.

The chain employs TRBV20-1 and TRBJ1-2, with D possibly matching TRBD1 (5 bases). The CDR3 totals 11 residues. Germline CDR1 DFQATT, CDR2 SNEGSKA (reference sequence). Trimming pared 8 bases from V and 7 bases from J, leaving 14 bases between. DNA for the CDR3: TGCAGTATGGGCAGGGCTAGTGGCTACACCTTC. Translating it yields CSMGRASGYTF.

The rearrangement uses TRBV15 and TRBJ1-5; TRBD1 matches 9 bases. The CDR3 totals 13 residues. Germline V gene sequence: CDR1 LNHNV, CDR2 YYDKDF (reference sequence). The V and J ends lost 5 bases and 6 bases, in that order; junction bases with no gene match: 2. The CDR3 nucleotides read TGTGCCACCAGCGGGACAGGGAGTCAGCCCCAGCATTTT. Its protein is CATSGTGSQPQHF.

The V and J genes are TRBV4-1 and TRBJ2-1, with 7 bases aligning to TRBD2. With 2 bases clipped from V and 8 bases from J, the junction kept 9 bases outside the gene matches. The CDR3 loop spans 15 amino acids. Germline loops: CDR1 MGHRA, CDR2 YSYEKL. CDR3 region: CASSQPPIGGDEQFF. The CDR3 coding sequence is TGCGCCAGCAGCCAACCTCCCATTGGGGGGGATGAGCAGTTCTTC.

The gene calls are TRBV18 and TRBJ1-1; D remains ambiguous. Germline V gene data show CDR1 as KGHSH and CDR2 as LQKENI. With 0 bases removed from V and 1 base from J, the gap between germline ends came to 9 bases. This CDR3 is 15 amino acids long. CDR3 amino acids: CASSPPVAKNTEAFF. Written as DNA, the CDR3 is TGTGCCAGCTCACCACCCGTCGCGAAGAACACTGAAGCTTTCTTT.